This T cell receptor beta chain was found in a study of spatial heterogeneity in lung cancer. Study-level background: Consistent detection of more beta-chain than alpha-chain sequences was observed. Tumor regions showed TCR transcript counts that correlated strongly with a T cell module score from matched bulk RNA-seq. Study-wide results and caveats: Higher tumor mutation counts went along with higher counts of expanded intratumoral alpha and beta TCRs. The estimate shows that only roughly 7% of tumor T cells were covered for alpha and 12% to 15% for beta chains.

This clonotype is medium-sized. Its antigen is unknown. Germline CDR1 is SGDLS and CDR2 is YYNGEE. The junction had 7 bases not matched to a gene; V was cut back by 4 bases and J by 4 bases. The CDR3 runs to 15 residues. Time point of the sample: sample taken at primary tumor resection. Tumor, nontumor lung or frozen PBMC supplied whole RNA, sequenced without sorting. MiXCR, run by TCRdb on the 5' RACE reads, gives a single entry per CDR3 protein. This sample has about 3,000 distinct CDR3 sequences, with nearly 6.5% found just once. This receptor was obtained from a male donor with early-stage non-small cell lung cancer. The chain employs TRBV9 and TRBJ2-2; 7 bases align to TRBD1. Specimen: lung tumor tissue, collected at surgery. CDR3 nucleotide sequence: TGTGCCAGCAGCACTCGACAGGGATCCACCGGGGAGCTGTTTTTT. Amino acid sequence: CASSTRQGSTGELFF. The full variable domain, with the rest looked up from reference TRBV9 and TRBJ2-2, is DSGVTQTPKHLITATGQRVTLRCSPRSGDLSVYWYQQSLDQGLQFLIQYYNGEERAKGNILERFSAQQFPDLHSELNLSSLELGDSALYFCASSTRQGSTGELFFGEGSRLTVL.